Presented here are 14 T cell receptor beta chains from one specimen sequenced in a study of regulatory T cells in long-lasting Graves disease (dated by TCRdb to the early 2020s). Library preparation used multiplex PCR. Sequenced using an Illumina HiSeq 4000. iRepertoire HTBI primers and Arm-PCR amplification of CDR3 regions were used to construct TCR beta libraries. Starting from the raw public reads, TCRdb applied fastp trimming at Q25, assembled clones with MiXCR and retained in-frame beta chains. For every CDR3 protein sequence, its rows merge into one entry that carries the most common genes and DNA. The sample table holds about half a million distinct CDR3 sequences, of which 22% were seen once. The top ten clones comprise under 15% of the sample. What the time point label conveys for this sample: persistent/refractory GD, antithyroid drugs over 5 years with positive TRAb. For both TCR sequencing and RNA sequencing, RNA was extracted from PBMCs in TRIzol.

The sequencing here drew on peripheral blood mononuclear cells (PBMCs), taken when the disease was refractory, from a patient treated with antithyroid drugs. Receptors originate from a female donor with Graves disease.

This clonotype was found a few times. V and J are TRBV6-1 and TRBJ2-7; no firm D call. From germline, CDR1 is MNHNS and CDR2 SASEGT. This CDR3 has 12 amino acids. V lost 5 bases and J 5 bases, leaving 10 bases between the germline ends. CDR3 in amino acids: CASSQDTHEQYF. The DNA for the CDR3 is TGTGCCAGCAGTCAAGACACCCACGAGCAGTACTTC.

This clonotype was counted between two and nine times. The V and J genes are TRBV15 and TRBJ2-7; 13 bases fit TRBD2. This CDR3 contains 18 residues. Germline lookup yields CDR1 LNHNV and CDR2 YYDKDF (reference sequence). The V segment lost 4 bases and the J segment 4 bases; nucleotides outside the gene matches: 13. CDR3 loop: CATSTQHPGLAGVYEQYF. The DNA for the CDR3 is TGTGCCACCAGCACCCAACATCCTGGACTAGCGGGGGTGTACGAGCAGTACTTC.

The chain has TRBV3-1 and TRBJ1-2; weak D call: TRBD1 (5 bases). The CDR3 sequence is 14 residues long. Germline assignment: CDR1 LGHDT and CDR2 YNNKEL (reference sequence). V was cut by 7 bases and J by 8 bases, with 20 bases left in between. The DNA of the CDR3 is TGTGCCAGCACCACCGCGGGGACTAAAGGGGGCTACACCTTC. Amino acids: CASTTAGTKGGYTF.

This clonotype was picked up a small number of times. The chain employs TRBV30 and TRBJ2-5, with TRBD2 matching over 7 bases. The CDR3 has 15 residues. V shed 0 bases, J shed 0 bases, and the junction held 4 bases outside the gene matches. Germline CDR1 reads GTSNPN; CDR2 reads SVGIG (reference sequence). As DNA, the CDR3 is TGTGCCTGGAGTGTCCCTAGCGGAAACCAAGAGACCCAGTACTTC. The encoded protein is CAWSVPSGNQETQYF.

The table lists this clonotype with a few counts. The rearrangement joins TRBV28 to TRBJ2-1, with D uncertain. The V gene's germline CDR1 is MDHEN and CDR2 SYDVKM. CDR3 length equals 15 residues. Trimming removed 2 bases from V and 0 bases from J, with 8 bases in between. The DNA of the CDR3 is TGTGCCAGCAGTTTAATCGGACCCTCCTACAATGAGCAGTTCTTC. This encodes CASSLIGPSYNEQFF. Variable domain in full (rest from reference TRBV28 and TRBJ2-1): DVKVTQSSRYLVKRTGEKVFLECVQDMDHENMFWYRQDPGLGLRLIYFSYDVKMKEKGDIPEGYSVSREKKERFSLILESASTNQTSMYLCASSLIGPSYNEQFFGPGTRLTVL.

The rearrangement links TRBV30 to TRBJ1-1; no definite D call. Trimming shortened V by 4 bases and J by 0 bases, and 6 bases separated the two germline ends. The CDR3 is 12 residues long. Germline lookup yields CDR1 GTSNPN and CDR2 SVGIG (reference sequence). In DNA, the CDR3 is TGTGCCTGGAACGAGATGAACACTGAAGCTTTCTTT. Encoded protein: CAWNEMNTEAFF.

This clonotype has only a few counts. This chain links TRBV11-2 with TRBJ1-3; 7 nucleotides line up with TRBD1. The CDR3 spans 16 residues. CDR1 is SGHAT, CDR2 FQNNGV, per germline. Trimming at V came to 1 base and at J to 4 bases, leaving 7 bases not matched to a gene. Here the CDR3 DNA reads TGTGCCAGCAGCTTAGTCCACAGGGGTAAAGGAAACACCATATATTTT. This codes for CASSLVHRGKGNTIYF.

Notes on this clonotype: This may be a read error, as it is one base from a much larger clone. The V call is TRBV11-2, the J call TRBJ2-1; the D gene is possibly TRBD2 (5 bases). The CDR3 has 14 residues. The V gene's germline CDR1 is SGHAT and CDR2 FQNNGV. Between the trimmed V and J ends, which lost 1 base and 2 bases, there was a span of 6 bases. The CDR3 bases are TGTGCCAGCAGCTTAGCGGGGACCTACAATGAGCAGTTCTTC. Protein: CASSLAGTYNEQFF. Together with reference TRBV11-2 and TRBJ2-1, the CDR3 gives the full variable domain: EAGVAQSPRYKIIEKRQSVAFWCNPISGHATLYWYQQILGQGPKLLIQFQNNGVVDDSQLPKDRFSAERLKGVDSTLKIQPAKLEDSAVYLCASSLAGTYNEQFFGPGTRLTVL.

This clonotype came up once. Given a much more abundant clone one base away, this may be a read error. The chain has TRBV28 and TRBJ2-7; no reliable D call. V lost 7 bases to trimming and J lost 2 bases, with 6 bases between them. The CDR3 contains 11 residues. Germline V lookup: CDR1 MDHEN, CDR2 SYDVKM. The CDR3 DNA reads TGTGCCAGCAACCGAGCCTACGAGCAGTACTTC. Its translation: CASNRAYEQYF.

This clonotype has just a few counts. The CDR3 nucleotides read TGTGCCAGCAGCGTCCCGGGACAGGCCGCGAACACCGGGGAGCTGTTTTTT. This translates into CASSVPGQAANTGELFF. J is TRBJ2-2 and V is TRBV9; 8 nucleotides agree with TRBD1. The CDR3 contains 17 residues. The germline V gene encodes CDR1 SGDLS and CDR2 YYNGEE. Trimming at V came to 2 bases and at J to 0 bases, leaving 6 bases not matched to a gene.

This clonotype was counted only a few times. This chain links TRBV6-2 or TRBV6-3 with TRBJ1-6; no clear D gene. From germline, CDR1 is MNHEY and CDR2 SVGEGT. This CDR3 has 13 residues. Trimming shortened V by 8 bases and J by 11 bases, and 16 bases separated the two germline ends. CDR3 region: CASCWNEGTPLHF. DNA of the CDR3: TGTGCCAGCTGTTGGAACGAAGGGACACCCCTCCACTTT.

This clonotype was picked up a small number of times. The chain is built from TRBV5-5 and TRBJ2-5, with no clear D. The CDR3 loop spans 16 amino acids. Germline V gene data show CDR1 as SGHKS and CDR2 as YYEKEE (reference sequence). The ends were cut back, 4 bases at V and 1 base at J, with 17 bases in the middle. The CDR3 nucleotides are TGTGCCAGCAGCCCGGCAGCAACGGGTATCCAAGAGACCCAGTACTTC. This encodes CASSPAATGIQETQYF.

In its sample, this clonotype was seen a few times. The CDR3 nucleotides are TGTGCCAGCAGTTCAACTAGCGGGGGGGCCGCCGGGGAGCTGTTTTTT. This translates into CASSSTSGGAAGELFF. The V and J genes are TRBV27 and TRBJ2-2, with 13 positions matching TRBD2. After removal of 4 bases from V and 6 bases from J, the junction contained 5 bases not matched to a gene. In germline, CDR1 is MNHEY, CDR2 SMNVEV (reference sequence). The CDR3 loop spans 16 amino acids.

This clonotype occurred many times. The CDR3 loop reads CASSPRATEKRGYTF. Here the CDR3 DNA reads TGTGCCAGCAGCCCCCGGGCCACGGAAAAGAGGGGCTACACCTTC. This chain joins TRBV7-2 and TRBJ1-2, with D unclear. The CDR3 is 15 amino acids. V lost 5 bases and J 8 bases, leaving 21 bases between the germline ends. The germline CDR1 and CDR2 sequences are SGHTA and FQGNSA.